One sample yielded the 26 T cell receptor beta chains listed below, sequenced in a study of early T cells in non-severe SARS-CoV-2 infection. Using its own MiXCR run on the 5' RACE reads, TCRdb lists one record per CDR3 protein. Counted here are over 25,000 distinct CDR3 sequences, 4.5% occurring once; the ten biggest clones make up less than 7.5%. The sample comprised whole blood. These receptors came from an adult who was a healthcare worker with PCR-confirmed SARS-CoV-2 infection or an uninfected control (not recorded which).

This clonotype has at least ten counts. The rearrangement joins TRBV7-9 to TRBJ2-3; 8 bases map to TRBD1. This CDR3 has 16 amino acids. V lost 2 bases, J lost 2 bases, and 6 bases stayed unmatched. The germline V gene has CDR1 SEHNR and CDR2 FQNEAQ (reference sequence). CDR3 in DNA: TGTGCCAGCAGCTTAACTGGACAGGGTCCCACAGATACGCAGTATTTT. Translating gives CASSLTGQGPTDTQYF.

This clonotype was observed a handful of times. The rearrangement links TRBV4-1 to TRBJ2-3; D possibly corresponds to TRBD2 (7 bases). The CDR3 sequence is 18 residues long. Trimming stripped 0 bases from V and 2 bases from J, with 18 bases between. Germline V gives CDR1 MGHRA, CDR2 YSYEKL. The CDR3 here is CASSQEWSAGANTDTQYF. CDR3 DNA: TGCGCCAGCAGCCAAGAGTGGTCCGCGGGGGCCAACACAGATACGCAGTATTTT.

The table lists this clonotype with many counts. J is TRBJ2-3 and V is TRBV7-3, with D maybe TRBD1 (5 bases). The CDR3 has 13 residues. Trimming shortened V by 6 bases and J by 1 base, and 8 bases separated the two germline ends. Looked up from germline, CDR1 is SGHTA and CDR2 is FQGTGA. Here the CDR3 reads CASSKQGTDTQYF. CDR3 nucleotides: TGTGCCAGCAGTAAACAGGGCACAGATACGCAGTATTTT.

This clonotype was counted many times. The chain uses TRBV6-6 and TRBJ1-1; 11 nucleotides agree with TRBD1. The CDR3 spans 14 residues. The germline V gene encodes CDR1 MNHNY and CDR2 SVGAGI (reference sequence). V lost 2 bases, J lost 4 bases, and 0 bases stayed unmatched. CDR3 nucleotides: TGTGCCAGCAGTTACGGACAGGGGGCCACTGAAGCTTTCTTT. This sequence encodes CASSYGQGATEAFF.

This clonotype was seen at least ten times. The chain links TRBV6-1 to TRBJ2-1, with 14 bases identical to TRBD2. The trim removed 6 bases at V and 8 bases at J, leaving 12 bases unmatched. The CDR3 contains 17 residues. The germline V gene has CDR1 MNHNS and CDR2 SASEGT. CDR3 region: CASSGGTSGRGMYEQFF. For the CDR3, the DNA is TGTGCCAGCAGCGGGGGGACTAGCGGGAGAGGAATGTATGAGCAGTTCTTC.

This clonotype was recorded many times. The chain recombines TRBV6-1 with TRBJ1-1; D is perhaps TRBD1 (5 bases). V was clipped by 6 bases and J by 1 base, with 9 bases between them. There are 13 residues in the CDR3. The V gene's germline CDR1 is MNHNS and CDR2 SASEGT. The CDR3 sequence is CASSPTGNTEAFF. As DNA, the CDR3 is TGTGCCAGCAGCCCTACAGGGAACACTGAAGCTTTCTTT.

This clonotype was found many times. This rearrangement joins TRBV12-3 or TRBV12-4 to TRBJ2-1; weak D call: TRBD1 (5 bases). V lost 0 bases and J 4 bases, leaving 10 bases between the germline ends. This CDR3 spans 15 amino acids. This CDR3 reads CASSLANQGYNEQFF. CDR3 DNA sequence: TGTGCCAGCAGTTTAGCGAACCAGGGATACAATGAGCAGTTCTTC.

This clonotype came up many times. The chain links TRBV13 to TRBJ1-1; D is undetermined. Trimming took off 0 bases at V and 2 bases at J, with 7 bases between the two ends. The CDR3 contains 14 residues. The V gene's germline CDR1 is PRHDT and CDR2 FYEKMQ (reference sequence). The chain's CDR3 is CASSLGRANTEAFF. CDR3 bases: TGTGCCAGCAGCTTAGGTAGAGCAAACACTGAAGCTTTCTTT.

This clonotype was picked up many times. The chain couples TRBV28 to TRBJ1-2, with D hard to call. V was trimmed by 6 bases and J by 4 bases, leaving 21 bases between them. The CDR3 has 16 residues. Germline V lookup: CDR1 MDHEN, CDR2 SYDVKM. The CDR3 bases are TGTGCCAGCAGATCTCCTGGACCGAAAGATAGCTATGGCTACACCTTC. It codes for CASRSPGPKDSYGYTF.

This clonotype occurred a few times. CDR3 DNA sequence: TGTGCCAGCAGGGGGGACAGGGGGCAAAACATTCAGTACTTC. This translates into CASRGDRGQNIQYF. V usage is TRBV5-4 and J usage is TRBJ2-4; TRBD1 agrees at 12 bases. Germline CDR1 SGHNT, CDR2 YYREEE (reference sequence). V was pared by 5 bases and J by 5 bases, with 2 bases of the junction left unmatched. This CDR3 comprises 14 residues. The full variable domain, rest sourced from reference TRBV5-4 and TRBJ2-4, is ETGVTQSPTHLIKTRGQQVTLRCSSQSGHNTVSWYQQALGQGPQFIFQYYREEENGRGNFPPRFSGLQFPNYSSELNVNALELDDSALYLCASRGDRGQNIQYFGAGTRLSVL.

The rearrangement uses TRBV19 and TRBJ2-1; TRBD2 might be the D (6 bases). The CDR3 runs 15 residues. Trimming removed 5 bases from V and 6 bases from J, with 17 bases in between. Germline V gene lookup returns CDR1 LNHDA and CDR2 SQIVND (reference sequence). CDR3 in DNA: TGTGCCAGTAGTGTGGGACCGGGAGATCTCAATGAGCAGTTCTTC. Translated: CASSVGPGDLNEQFF.

This clonotype was counted between two and nine times. The J gene is TRBJ2-1, the V gene TRBV18; 14 bases agree with TRBD2. J gave up 7 bases and V 2 bases, and 13 bases lay outside the gene matches. The germline gives CDR1 KGHSH, CDR2 LQKENI. This CDR3 comprises 19 residues. The CDR3 DNA reads as TGTGCCAGCTCACCAGTCGGCCGAGGACTAGCGGGAGGCAGGAATGAGCAGTTCTTC. It specifies CASSPVGRGLAGGRNEQFF.

This clonotype has only a few counts. This chain connects TRBV10-3 to TRBJ2-1; 11 bases align to TRBD2. Unmatched junction bases numbered 3, after V lost 9 bases and J lost 5 bases. CDR3 length: 13 residues. Germline CDR1 and CDR2: ENHRY and SYGVKD. In DNA form, the CDR3 reads TGTGCCATGGGGACTAGCGGAAACAATGAGCAGTTCTTC. Translation gives CAMGTSGNNEQFF.

In its sample, this clonotype was seen many times. This chain uses TRBV28 with TRBJ1-5; a possible D gene is TRBD1 (5 bases). V shed 2 bases and J shed 5 bases, with 7 bases lying between them. Germline lookup yields CDR1 MDHEN and CDR2 SYDVKM. The CDR3 has 13 amino acids. The CDR3 coding sequence is TGTGCCAGCAGTTTAGTAGGGGATCAGCCCCAGCATTTT. It codes for CASSLVGDQPQHF. Supplemented by reference TRBV28 and TRBJ1-5, the full variable domain reads DVKVTQSSRYLVKRTGEKVFLECVQDMDHENMFWYRQDPGLGLRLIYFSYDVKMKEKGDIPEGYSVSREKKERFSLILESASTNQTSMYLCASSLVGDQPQHFGDGTRLSIL.

This clonotype was recorded many times. The chain has TRBV5-1 and TRBJ2-1; TRBD2 aligns across 10 bases. The junction had 10 bases not matched to a gene; V was cut back by 3 bases and J by 10 bases. There are 15 residues in the CDR3. CDR1 is SGHRS, CDR2 YFSETQ, per germline. The CDR3 sequence is CASSWGASGSGEQFF. CDR3 nucleotide sequence: TGCGCCAGCAGCTGGGGGGCTAGCGGGAGCGGGGAGCAGTTCTTC.

The sample holds a few counts of this clonotype. The chain couples TRBV7-2 to TRBJ1-2; no firm D call. The V and J ends lost 5 bases and 4 bases respectively, with 11 bases between them. CDR1 and CDR2 from the germline V gene are SGHTA and FQGNSA. The CDR3 runs 13 residues. The CDR3 is CASSAPGPYGYTF. The DNA for the CDR3 is TGTGCCAGCAGCGCACCGGGCCCCTATGGCTACACCTTC.

The gene calls are TRBV3-1 and TRBJ1-6; D ambiguous. Per the germline V gene, CDR1 is LGHDT and CDR2 is YNNKEL (reference sequence). The CDR3 spans 15 residues. V lost 5 bases to trimming and J lost 9 bases, with 17 bases between them. CDR3 residues: CASSTDRSLGSPLHF. Here the CDR3 DNA reads TGTGCCAGCAGCACCGACCGGTCCCTCGGTTCACCCCTCCACTTT.

The chain carries TRBV6-6 and TRBJ2-7; D might be TRBD1 (5 bases). The CDR3 totals 13 residues. V was pared by 5 bases and J by 6 bases, with 14 bases between. CDR1 MNHNY and CDR2 SVGAGI come from the germline V gene (reference sequence). The CDR3 coding sequence is TGTGCCAGCAGTACGCCATCAGGGATCGAGCAGTACTTC. This encodes CASSTPSGIEQYF.

This chain joins TRBV24-1 and TRBJ2-3; D is unresolved. This CDR3 region has 14 residues. CDR1 KGHDR and CDR2 SFDVKD come from the germline V gene. V was clipped by 2 bases and J by 7 bases, with 12 bases between them. The CDR3 DNA reads as TGTGCCACCAGTGATTCGCCTTTGGAGCATACGCAGTATTTT. As protein: CATSDSPLEHTQYF.

The sample holds many counts of this clonotype. This chain connects TRBV28 to TRBJ2-5; D is tentatively TRBD1 or TRBD2 (5 bases each). CDR3 length: 15 amino acids. Germline lookup yields CDR1 MDHEN and CDR2 SYDVKM. Trimming removed 5 bases at V and 4 bases at J, with 17 bases between. CDR3 in amino acids: CASSQSSGATETQYF. DNA of the CDR3: TGTGCCAGCAGTCAATCCTCCGGGGCTACAGAGACCCAGTACTTC.

This clonotype was detected ten times or more. This chain links TRBV12-3 or TRBV12-4 with TRBJ2-1; 10 positions agree with TRBD1. V lost 6 bases to trimming and J lost 5 bases; unmatched junction nucleotides: 7. The CDR3 contains 15 residues. CDR3 loop: CASSFPGTGDNEQFF. Written as DNA, the CDR3 is TGTGCCAGCAGCTTTCCCGGGACAGGGGACAATGAGCAGTTCTTC.

The gene calls are TRBV14 and TRBJ2-7, with TRBD2 matching 9 bases. J gave up 3 bases and V 0 bases, and 3 bases lay outside the gene matches. Germline loops: CDR1 SGHDN, CDR2 FVKESK. CDR3 length: 15 residues. The CDR3 loop is CASSQDGTSIYEQYF. The CDR3 DNA sequence: TGTGCCAGCAGCCAAGATGGGACTAGCATCTACGAGCAGTACTTC.

By share, this clonotype counts as medium-sized. The gene calls are TRBV18 and TRBJ2-1; D ambiguous. Germline-derived CDR1 and CDR2 are KGHSH and LQKENI. There are 12 residues in the CDR3. Trimming took off 3 bases at V and 8 bases at J, with 8 bases between the two ends. CDR3 DNA: TGTGCCAGCTCACCCCTTGGGGATGAGCAGTTCTTC. Protein product: CASSPLGDEQFF. The variable domain in full, completed from reference TRBV18 and TRBJ2-1, reads NAGVMQNPRHLVRRRGQEARLRCSPMKGHSHVYWYRQLPEEGLKFMVYLQKENIIDESGMPKERFSAEFPKEGPSILRIQQVVRGDSAAYFCASSPLGDEQFFGPGTRLTVL.

The chain uses TRBV20-1 and TRBJ2-1; D possibly corresponds to TRBD2 (5 bases). In germline, CDR1 is DFQATT, CDR2 SNEGSKA (reference sequence). The CDR3 loop spans 13 amino acids. V lost 5 bases to trimming and J lost 8 bases, with 16 bases between them. DNA of the CDR3: TGCAGTGCTGTCACCGGGGTGAACGATGAGCAGTTCTTC. Protein sequence: CSAVTGVNDEQFF.

Ten or more counts support this clonotype. The V and J genes are TRBV27 and TRBJ1-1, with a weak D call TRBD1 (5 bases). The CDR3 extends over 14 amino acids. The V gene lost 1 base and the J gene lost 3 bases, with 9 bases spanning the gap. Germline lookup yields CDR1 MNHEY and CDR2 SMNVEV (reference sequence). The CDR3 bases are TGTGCCAGCAGTTTATACAGGACGTACACTGAAGCTTTCTTT. It specifies CASSLYRTYTEAFF.

This clonotype was recorded at least ten times. The CDR3 region is CASSRQEETQYF. CDR3 DNA sequence: TGTGCCAGCAGTCGACAGGAAGAGACCCAGTACTTC. The chain is built from TRBV12-3 or TRBV12-4 and TRBJ2-5, with a weak D call TRBD1 (6 bases). V was shortened by 5 bases and J by 3 bases, with 7 bases between the two germline ends. The CDR3 length is 12 residues.